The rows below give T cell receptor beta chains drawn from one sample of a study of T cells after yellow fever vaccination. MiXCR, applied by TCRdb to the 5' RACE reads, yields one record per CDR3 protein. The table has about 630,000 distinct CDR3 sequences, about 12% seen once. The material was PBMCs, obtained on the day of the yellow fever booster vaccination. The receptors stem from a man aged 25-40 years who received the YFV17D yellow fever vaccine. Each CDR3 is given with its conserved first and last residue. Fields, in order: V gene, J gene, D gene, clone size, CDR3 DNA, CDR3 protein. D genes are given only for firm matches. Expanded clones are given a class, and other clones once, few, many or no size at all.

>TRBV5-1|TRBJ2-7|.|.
TGCGCCAGCAGCTCGGTCGGCGGAGGGTCCTACGAGCAGTACTTC
CASSSVGGGSYEQYF
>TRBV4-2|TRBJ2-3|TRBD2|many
TGTGCCAGCAGCCAAGGGGGGGGACCGACAGATACGCAGTATTTT
CASSQGGGPTDTQYF
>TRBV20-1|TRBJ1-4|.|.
TGCAGTGCTCCCCGGGGGGACACGAATACCCTGTTTTTT
CSAPRGDTNTLFF
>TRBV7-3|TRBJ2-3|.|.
TGTGCCAGCAGCCAAGCTGGACCCTCAGATACGCAGTATTTT
CASSQAGPSDTQYF
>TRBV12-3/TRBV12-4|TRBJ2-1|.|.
TGTGCCAGCAGCCCACCACCGGGTCTGGCGCAGTTCTTC
CASSPPPGLAQFF
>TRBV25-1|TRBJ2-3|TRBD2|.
TGTGCCAGCAGCATCTCGTTAGCGGGAGGCCGAGATACGCAGTATTTT
CASSISLAGGRDTQYF
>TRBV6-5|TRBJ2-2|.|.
TGTGCCAGCAGTTACCCCGGGGGCAGCGGCACCGGGGAGCTGTTTTTT
CASSYPGGSGTGELFF
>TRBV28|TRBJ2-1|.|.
TGTGCCAGCAGTGGATCGTTCGGTTTGGGGGTAGGGAATGAGCAGTTCTTC
CASSGSFGLGVGNEQFF
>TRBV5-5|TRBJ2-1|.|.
TGTGCCAGCAGCTTGTTTTCGGGAGAGTCTGATGAGCAGTTCTTC
CASSLFSGESDEQFF
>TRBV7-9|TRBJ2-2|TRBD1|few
TGTGCCAGCAGCTTAGCAGGGGGCTTTCCCGGGGAGCTGTTTTTT
CASSLAGGFPGELFF
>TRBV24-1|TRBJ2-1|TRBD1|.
TGTGCCACCAGTGACCGGACAGGGTACAATGAGCAGTTCTTC
CATSDRTGYNEQFF
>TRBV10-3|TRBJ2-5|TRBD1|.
TGTGCCATCAGTGAGAGACAGGGTTTCGAGACCCAGTACTTC
CAISERQGFETQYF
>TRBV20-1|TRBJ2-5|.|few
TGCAGTGCAACCGGACTGGTCCAAGAGACCCAGTACTTC
CSATGLVQETQYF
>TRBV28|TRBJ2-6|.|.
TGTGCCAGCAGTTTATTGGGGGGAGGTGGCTCTGGGGCCAACGTCCTGACTTTC
CASSLLGGGGSGANVLTF
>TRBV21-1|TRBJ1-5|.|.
TGTGCCAGCAGCACACGGGGGGGACAGGGGGCAACGCAGCCCCAGCATTTT
CASSTRGGQGATQPQHF
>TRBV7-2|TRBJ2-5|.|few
TGTGCCAGCAGGCGAGACAGTCCGGGGACCCAGTACTTC
CASRRDSPGTQYF
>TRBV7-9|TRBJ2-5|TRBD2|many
TGTGCCAGCAGTCCAAGCGGGAGACACCCGACCCAGTACTTC
CASSPSGRHPTQYF
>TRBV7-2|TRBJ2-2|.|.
TGTGCCAGCAGCCCTGGGGGGACCAACACCGGGGAGCTGTTTTTT
CASSPGGTNTGELFF
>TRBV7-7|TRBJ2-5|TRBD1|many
TGTGCCAGCAGCCCAGGACAGGCGAGAGAGACCCAGTACTTC
CASSPGQARETQYF
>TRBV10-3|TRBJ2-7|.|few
TGTGCCATCAACAACAACCCCTACGAGCAGTACTTC
CAINNNPYEQYF
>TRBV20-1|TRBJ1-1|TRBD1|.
TGCAGTGCTAGAGGTTGGGACAGGGGCCAGAACACTGAAGCTTTCTTT
CSARGWDRGQNTEAFF
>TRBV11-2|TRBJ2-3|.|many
TGTGCCAGCAGCTGGACAGATGGCACAGATACGCAGTATTTT
CASSWTDGTDTQYF
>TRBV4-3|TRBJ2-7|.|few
TGCGCCAGCAGCCAAGATAGTCCTCCGCTCGAGCAGTACTTC
CASSQDSPPLEQYF
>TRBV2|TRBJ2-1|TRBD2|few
TGTGCCAGCAGTGGGGGACTAGCGGGAGACAATGAGCAGTTCTTC
CASSGGLAGDNEQFF
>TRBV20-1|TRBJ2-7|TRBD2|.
TGCAGTGCTAGAGAAGAAATCAAAGCGGGAGCTGGGGCCTACGAGCAGTACTTC
CSAREEIKAGAGAYEQYF
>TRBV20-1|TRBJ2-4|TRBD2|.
TGCTGTGCTAGGGGGCTAGCGGGAGGGTTCAAAAACATTCAGTACTTC
CCARGLAGGFKNIQYF
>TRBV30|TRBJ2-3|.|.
TGTGCCTGGAGTAGAGGGGCATCTAGCACAGATACGCAGTATTTT
CAWSRGASSTDTQYF
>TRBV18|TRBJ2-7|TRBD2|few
TGTGCCAGCTCACCTTCTAGCGGTAGCTCCTACGAGCAGTACTTC
CASSPSSGSSYEQYF
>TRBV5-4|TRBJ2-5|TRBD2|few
TGTGCCAGCAGTGGCACAGCGGGAGGGCGAGAGACCCAGTACTTC
CASSGTAGGRETQYF
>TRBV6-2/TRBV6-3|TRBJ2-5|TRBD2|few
TGTGCCAGCAGTTGGAGTATCGCGCTAGCGGATGATCAAGAGACCCAGTACTTC
CASSWSIALADDQETQYF
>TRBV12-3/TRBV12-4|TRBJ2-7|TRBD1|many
TGTGCCAGCAGTTCCCGTGACAGGGGGACTTACGAGCAGTACTTC
CASSSRDRGTYEQYF
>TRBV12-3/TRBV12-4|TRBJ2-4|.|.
TGTGCCAGCATATCAGATGCCAAAAACATTCAGTACTTC
CASISDAKNIQYF
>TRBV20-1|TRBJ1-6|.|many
TGCAGTGCTAGGGTCCGGAATTCACCCCTCCACTTT
CSARVRNSPLHF
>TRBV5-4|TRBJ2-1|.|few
TGTGCCAGCAGCGCTAGCGTAGAAGAGCAGTTCTTC
CASSASVEEQFF
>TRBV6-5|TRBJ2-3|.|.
TGTGCCAGCAGTTCAAGGGGCCAGGGCACAGATACGCAGTATTTT
CASSSRGQGTDTQYF
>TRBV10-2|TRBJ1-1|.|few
TGCGCCAGCAGTGGCCTATCCCGTATGAACACTGAAGCTTTCTTT
CASSGLSRMNTEAFF
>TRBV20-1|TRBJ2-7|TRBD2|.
TGCAGTGCTAGAGGCCTAGCGGGAAGTGCCGTTGGCGAGCAGTACTTC
CSARGLAGSAVGEQYF
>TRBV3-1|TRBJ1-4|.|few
TGTGCCAGCAGCCAAGGTTTGGGGAATGAAAAACTGTTTTTT
CASSQGLGNEKLFF
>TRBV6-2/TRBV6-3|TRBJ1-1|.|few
TGTGCCAGCAGAGAGCAGGTAAAGTCGGCTTTCTTT
CASREQVKSAFF
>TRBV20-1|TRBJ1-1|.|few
TGCAGTGCTAGTGTACGGGGGCACACTGAAGCTTTCTTT
CSASVRGHTEAFF
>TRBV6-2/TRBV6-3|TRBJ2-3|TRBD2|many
TGTGCCAGCAGTGGACTAGCGGGAGCAGATACGCAGTATTTT
CASSGLAGADTQYF
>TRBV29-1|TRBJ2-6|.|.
TGCAGCGTTGTAGCAGGGCCTCCTGGGGCCAACGTCCTGACTTTC
CSVVAGPPGANVLTF
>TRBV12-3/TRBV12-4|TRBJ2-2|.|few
TGTGCCAGCAGCCCTGACGGGGAGCTGTTTTTT
CASSPDGELFF
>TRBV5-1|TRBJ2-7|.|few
TGCGCCAGCAGCTGGGGACAAGGGCGATACGAGCAGTACTTC
CASSWGQGRYEQYF
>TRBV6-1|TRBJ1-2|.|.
TGTGCCAGCGGCCAAACGAGTCTCTATGGCTACACCTTC
CASGQTSLYGYTF
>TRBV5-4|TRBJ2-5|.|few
TGTGCCAGCAGCAAAGAACTAAACCAAGAGACCCAGTACTTC
CASSKELNQETQYF
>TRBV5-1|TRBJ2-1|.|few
TGCGCCAGCACTCCTCTAGGGGCCGTTGAGCAGTTCTTC
CASTPLGAVEQFF
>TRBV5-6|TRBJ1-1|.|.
TGTGCCAGCAGCTTGGGCCTCCTCGTAGGCACTGAAGCTTTCTTT
CASSLGLLVGTEAFF
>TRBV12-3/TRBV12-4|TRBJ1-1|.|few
TGTGCCAGCAGACTAAGGACATCGAACACTGAAGCTTTCTTT
CASRLRTSNTEAFF
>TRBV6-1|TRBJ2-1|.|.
TGTGCCAGCAGTCAAATGGGAATGGGGGTGTGGGAGCAGTTCTTC
CASSQMGMGVWEQFF
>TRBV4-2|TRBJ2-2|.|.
TGTGCCAGCAGCGGTGGGGGCATAGGGGAGCTGTTTTTT
CASSGGGIGELFF
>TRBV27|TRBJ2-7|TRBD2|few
TGTGCCAGCACTAGCGGGGCCTCCTACGAGCAGTACTTC
CASTSGASYEQYF
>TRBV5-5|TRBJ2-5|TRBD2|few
TGTGCCAGCAGCTGGACTAGCGAACAAGAGACCCAGTACTTC
CASSWTSEQETQYF
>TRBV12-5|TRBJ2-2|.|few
TGTGCTAGTGGCAAGACAGTGAGCGGGGAGCTGTTTTTT
CASGKTVSGELFF
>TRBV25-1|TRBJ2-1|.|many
TGTGCCAGCAGTGGCGGGTTTCGTAATGAGCAGTTCTTC
CASSGGFRNEQFF
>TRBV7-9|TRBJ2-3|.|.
TGTGCCAGCACCCCTAAAGGGGACCTCACAGATACGCAGTATTTT
CASTPKGDLTDTQYF
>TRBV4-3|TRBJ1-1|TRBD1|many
TGCGCCAGCAGCCAGGAAGACAGGGGTGAAGCTTTCTTT
CASSQEDRGEAFF
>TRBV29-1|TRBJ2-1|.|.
TGCAGCGTTTATAACTTTCCGAGCTCCTACAATGAGCAGTTCTTC
CSVYNFPSSYNEQFF
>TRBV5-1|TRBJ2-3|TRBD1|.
TGCGCCAGCAGATATGGACCGGACAGGGGGTACACAGATACGCAGTATTTT
CASRYGPDRGYTDTQYF
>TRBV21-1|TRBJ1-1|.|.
TGTGCCAGCAGCCAGGACGGGAGGGGCGACACTGAAGCTCTCTTT
CASSQDGRGDTEALF